This record covers a single TCR beta chain. Study processing details: Amplifying reference gene primers gave estimates of nucleated cell counts. Profiling relied on immunoSEQ multiplex PCR, and the TCRdb table lists in-frame clones only, not all of them. V and J calls and clone size are those listed in that table; D and trimming were worked out from the DNA. Of 140,000 to 150,000 clones in the sample, 85% were seen once. The data derive from a study of blood T cell repertoires in COVID-19. Overall study: Spain, Italy and the United States supplied samples that represented acute and convalescent COVID-19. PBMCs, B-cell-depleted T cells, or T cells were the source of the cDNA or gDNA that made up the material.

Sequencing was performed on peripheral blood. The receptor was derived from a human donor with acute or convalescent COVID-19. The donor label of this sample is uncertain.

This chain's CDR3 is CASGHRELETQYF. For the CDR3, the DNA is TGTGCCAGCGGACACAGGGAATTGGAGACCCAGTACTTC. This chain joins TRBV13 and TRBJ2-5; D possibly corresponds to TRBD1 (6 bases). The germline gives CDR1 PRHDT, CDR2 FYEKMQ (reference sequence). This CDR3 has 13 residues. The V gene lost 8 bases and the J gene lost 5 bases, with 15 bases spanning the gap.